This TCR beta chain was captured by sequencing in a study of cytomegalovirus exposure and HLA in healthy donors. Study outcomes and limitations: Specific recognition of CMV antigens was confirmed in vitro for three chains (all CMV-associated).

This PCR relied on a set of 60 Vbeta primers and 13 Jbeta primers. The protocol was immunoSEQ multiplex PCR, while the TCRdb copy is restricted to in-frame clones and leaves out a portion. The repertoire has around 39,000 clones, around 62% of them found once; the top ten carry more than 8.5%. As for the donors, each was a healthy bone marrow donor. The CMV serostatus of this donor was not recorded. Notes on this clone: Antigen unknown.

V shed 6 bases and J 8 bases; nucleotides not matched to a gene: 4. This CDR3 is 13 amino acids long. Per the germline V gene, CDR1 is MNHNS and CDR2 is SASEGT. The rearrangement joins TRBV6-1 to TRBJ1-4; 9 bases are a match to TRBD1. The sequence derives from a human donor in good health. The material sequenced was PBMCs. The CDR3 sequence is CASRRTGDEKLFF. The CDR3, as DNA: TGTGCCAGCAGGCGGACAGGGGACGAAAAACTGTTTTTT.